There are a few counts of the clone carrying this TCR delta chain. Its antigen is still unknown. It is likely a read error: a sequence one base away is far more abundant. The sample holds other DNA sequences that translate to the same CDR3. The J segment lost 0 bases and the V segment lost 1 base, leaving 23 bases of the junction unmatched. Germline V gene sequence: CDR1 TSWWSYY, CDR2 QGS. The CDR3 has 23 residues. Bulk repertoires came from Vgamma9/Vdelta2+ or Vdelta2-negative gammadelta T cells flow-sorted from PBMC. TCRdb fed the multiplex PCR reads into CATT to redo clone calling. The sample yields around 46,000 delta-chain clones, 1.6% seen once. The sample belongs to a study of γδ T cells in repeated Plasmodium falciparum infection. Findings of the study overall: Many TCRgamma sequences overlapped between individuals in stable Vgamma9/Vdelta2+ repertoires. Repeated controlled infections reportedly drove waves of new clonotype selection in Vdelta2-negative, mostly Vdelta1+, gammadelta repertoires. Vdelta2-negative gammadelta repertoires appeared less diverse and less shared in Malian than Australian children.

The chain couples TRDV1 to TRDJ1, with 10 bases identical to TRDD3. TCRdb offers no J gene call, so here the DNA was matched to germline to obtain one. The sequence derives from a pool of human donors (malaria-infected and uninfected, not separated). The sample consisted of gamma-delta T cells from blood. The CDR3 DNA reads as TGTGCTCTTGGGGAACGATATCCTACAGGAGGGTGGGGGATACCCCCCTACACCGATAAACTCATCTTT. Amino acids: CALGERYPTGGWGIPPYTDKLIF.